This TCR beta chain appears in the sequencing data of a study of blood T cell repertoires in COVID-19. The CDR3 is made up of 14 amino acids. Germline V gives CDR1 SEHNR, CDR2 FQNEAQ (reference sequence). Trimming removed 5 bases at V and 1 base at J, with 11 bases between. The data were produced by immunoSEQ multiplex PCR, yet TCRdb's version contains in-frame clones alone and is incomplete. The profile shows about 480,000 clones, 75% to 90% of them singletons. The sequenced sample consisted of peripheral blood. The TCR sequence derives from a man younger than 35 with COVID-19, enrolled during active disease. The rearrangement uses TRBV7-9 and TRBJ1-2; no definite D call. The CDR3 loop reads CASSPGSFNYGYTF. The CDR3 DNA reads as TGTGCCAGCAGCCCCGGGAGCTTTAACTATGGCTACACCTTC.